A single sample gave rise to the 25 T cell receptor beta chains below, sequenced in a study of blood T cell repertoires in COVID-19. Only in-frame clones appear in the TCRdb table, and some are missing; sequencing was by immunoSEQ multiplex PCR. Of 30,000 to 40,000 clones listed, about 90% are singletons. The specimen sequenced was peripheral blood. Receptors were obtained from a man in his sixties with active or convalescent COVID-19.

The CDR3 sequence is CASSFGTGLYGYTF. CDR3 bases: TGTGCCAGCAGTTTCGGGACAGGGCTCTATGGCTACACCTTC. This chain links TRBV6-5 with TRBJ1-2, with 9 bases that match TRBD1. Germline CDR1 is MNHEY and CDR2 is SVGAGI. With V trimmed by 4 bases and J by 4 bases, 4 bases remained unmatched. The CDR3 has 14 amino acids.

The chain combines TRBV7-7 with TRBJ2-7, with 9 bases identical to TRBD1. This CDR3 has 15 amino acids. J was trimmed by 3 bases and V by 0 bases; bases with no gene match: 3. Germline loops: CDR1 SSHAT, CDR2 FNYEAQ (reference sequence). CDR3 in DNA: TGTGCCAGCAGCTTAGCCCCGGGACAGGGCTACGAGCAGTACTTC. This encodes CASSLAPGQGYEQYF. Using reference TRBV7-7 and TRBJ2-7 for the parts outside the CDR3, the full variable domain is GAGVSQSPRYKVTKRGQDVTLRCDPISSHATLYWYQQALGQGPEFLTYFNYEAQPDKSGLPSDRFSAERPEGSISTLTIQRTEQRDSAMYRCASSLAPGQGYEQYFGPGTRLTVT.

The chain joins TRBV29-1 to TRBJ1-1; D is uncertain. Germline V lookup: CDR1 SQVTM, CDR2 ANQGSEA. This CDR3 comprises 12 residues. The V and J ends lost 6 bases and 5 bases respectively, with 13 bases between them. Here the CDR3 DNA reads TGCAGCGTCGCAATCCCCCGGACTGAAGCTTTCTTT. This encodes CSVAIPRTEAFF.

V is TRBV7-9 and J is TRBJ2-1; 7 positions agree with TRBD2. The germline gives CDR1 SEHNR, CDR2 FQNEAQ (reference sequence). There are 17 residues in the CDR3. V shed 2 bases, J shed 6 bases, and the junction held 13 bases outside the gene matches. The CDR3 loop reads CASSLWVSGKAPNEQFF. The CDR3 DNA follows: TGTGCCAGCAGCTTATGGGTCAGCGGGAAGGCGCCCAATGAGCAGTTCTTC.

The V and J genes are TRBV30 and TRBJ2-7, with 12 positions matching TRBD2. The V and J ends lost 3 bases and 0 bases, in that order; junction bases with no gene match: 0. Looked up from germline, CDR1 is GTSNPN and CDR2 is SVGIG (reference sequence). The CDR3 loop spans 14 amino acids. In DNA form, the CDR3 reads TGTGCCTGGAGGACTAGCGGGAGCTCCTACGAGCAGTACTTC. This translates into CAWRTSGSSYEQYF.

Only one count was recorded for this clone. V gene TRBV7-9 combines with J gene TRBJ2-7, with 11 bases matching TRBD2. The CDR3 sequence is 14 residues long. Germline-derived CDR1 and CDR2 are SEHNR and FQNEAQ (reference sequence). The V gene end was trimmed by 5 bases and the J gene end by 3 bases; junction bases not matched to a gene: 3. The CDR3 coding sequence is TGTGCCAGCAGCCCGGGACTAGCGGACTACGAGCAGTACTTC. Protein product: CASSPGLADYEQYF.

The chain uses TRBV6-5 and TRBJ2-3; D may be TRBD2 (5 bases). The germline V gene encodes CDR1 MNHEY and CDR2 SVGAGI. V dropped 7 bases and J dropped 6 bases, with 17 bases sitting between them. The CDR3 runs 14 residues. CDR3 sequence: CASMRLTPVDTQYF. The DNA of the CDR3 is TGTGCCAGCATGCGACTAACCCCGGTGGATACGCAGTATTTT.

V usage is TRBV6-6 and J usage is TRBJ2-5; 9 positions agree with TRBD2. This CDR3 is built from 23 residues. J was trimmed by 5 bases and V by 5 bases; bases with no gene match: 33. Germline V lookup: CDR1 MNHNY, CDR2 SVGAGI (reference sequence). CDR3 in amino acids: CASSQNWGPSGMPAWGFKETQYF. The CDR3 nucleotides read TGTGCCAGCAGTCAGAACTGGGGGCCTAGCGGGATGCCGGCGTGGGGGTTCAAGGAGACCCAGTACTTC.

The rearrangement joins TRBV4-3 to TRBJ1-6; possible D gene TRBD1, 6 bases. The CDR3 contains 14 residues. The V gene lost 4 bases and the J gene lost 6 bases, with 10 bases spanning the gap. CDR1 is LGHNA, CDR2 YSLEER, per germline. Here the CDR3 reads CASSLDRSNSPLHF. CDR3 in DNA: TGCGCCAGCAGCCTGGACAGATCTAATTCACCCCTCCACTTT.

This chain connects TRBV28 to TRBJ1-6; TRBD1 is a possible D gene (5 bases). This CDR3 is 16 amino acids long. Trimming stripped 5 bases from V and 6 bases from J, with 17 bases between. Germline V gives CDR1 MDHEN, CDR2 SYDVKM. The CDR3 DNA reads TGTGCCAGCAGTCCTCCTAATACAGGATCTAATTCACCCCTCCACTTT. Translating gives CASSPPNTGSNSPLHF.

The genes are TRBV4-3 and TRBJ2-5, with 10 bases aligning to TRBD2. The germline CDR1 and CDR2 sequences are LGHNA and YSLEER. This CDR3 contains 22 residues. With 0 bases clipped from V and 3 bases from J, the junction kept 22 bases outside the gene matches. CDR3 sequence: CASSQDPHLAGAVLGDKETQYF. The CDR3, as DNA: TGCGCCAGCAGCCAAGACCCCCACCTAGCGGGAGCTGTTTTGGGAGACAAAGAGACCCAGTACTTC.

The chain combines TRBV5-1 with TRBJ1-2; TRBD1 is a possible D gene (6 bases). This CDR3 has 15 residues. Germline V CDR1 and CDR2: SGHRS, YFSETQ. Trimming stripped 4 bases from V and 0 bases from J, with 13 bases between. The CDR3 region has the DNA TGCGCCAGCAGCCCGGACAGATACCCTAACTATGGCTACACCTTC. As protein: CASSPDRYPNYGYTF.

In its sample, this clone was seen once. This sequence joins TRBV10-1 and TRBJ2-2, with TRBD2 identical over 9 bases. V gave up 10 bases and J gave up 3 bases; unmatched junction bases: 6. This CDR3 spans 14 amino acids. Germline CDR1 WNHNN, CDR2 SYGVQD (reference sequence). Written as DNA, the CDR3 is TGCGCCACCCCTAGCGGGAAAGACACCGGGGAGCTGTTTTTT. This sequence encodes CATPSGKDTGELFF.

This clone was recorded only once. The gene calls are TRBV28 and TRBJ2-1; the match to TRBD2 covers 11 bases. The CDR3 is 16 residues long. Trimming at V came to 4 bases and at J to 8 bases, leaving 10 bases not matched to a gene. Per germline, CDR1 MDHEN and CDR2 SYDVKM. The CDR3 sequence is CASSSYFSGRAHEQFF. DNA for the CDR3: TGTGCCAGCAGTTCGTACTTTAGCGGGAGGGCCCATGAGCAGTTCTTC.

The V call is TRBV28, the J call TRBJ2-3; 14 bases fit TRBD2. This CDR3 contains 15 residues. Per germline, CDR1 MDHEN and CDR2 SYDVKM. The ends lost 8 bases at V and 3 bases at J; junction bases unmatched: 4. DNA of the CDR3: TGTGCCAGCGCTGGACTAGCGGGAGGTACAGATACGCAGTATTTT. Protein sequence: CASAGLAGGTDTQYF. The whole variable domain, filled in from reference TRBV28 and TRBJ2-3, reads DVKVTQSSRYLVKRTGEKVFLECVQDMDHENMFWYRQDPGLGLRLIYFSYDVKMKEKGDIPEGYSVSREKKERFSLILESASTNQTSMYLCASAGLAGGTDTQYFGPGTRLTVL.

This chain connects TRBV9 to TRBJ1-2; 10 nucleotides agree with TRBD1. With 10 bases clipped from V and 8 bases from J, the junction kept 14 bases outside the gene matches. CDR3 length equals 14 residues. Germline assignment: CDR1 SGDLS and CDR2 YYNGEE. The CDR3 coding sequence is TGTGCCTCTAAGGGGGACAGGGGATCGGGAGGCTACACCTTC. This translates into CASKGDRGSGGYTF.

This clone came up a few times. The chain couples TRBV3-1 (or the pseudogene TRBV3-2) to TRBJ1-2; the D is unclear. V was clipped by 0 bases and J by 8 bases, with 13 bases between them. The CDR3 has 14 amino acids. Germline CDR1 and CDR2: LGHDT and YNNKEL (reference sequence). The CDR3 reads CASSQDARARGYTF. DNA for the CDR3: TGTGCCAGCAGCCAAGATGCGAGGGCGCGGGGCTACACCTTC.

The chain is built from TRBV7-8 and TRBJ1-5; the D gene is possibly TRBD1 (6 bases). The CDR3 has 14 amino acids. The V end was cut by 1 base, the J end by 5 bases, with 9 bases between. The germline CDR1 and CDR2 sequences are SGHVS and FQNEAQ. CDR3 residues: CASSLGTAHQPQHF. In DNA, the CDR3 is TGTGCCAGCAGCTTAGGGACAGCGCATCAGCCCCAGCATTTT. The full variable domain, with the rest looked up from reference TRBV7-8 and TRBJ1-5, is GAGVSQSPRYKVAKRGQDVALRCDPISGHVSLFWYQQALGQGPEFLTYFQNEAQLDKSGLPSDRFFAERPEGSVSTLKIQRTQQEDSAVYLCASSLGTAHQPQHFGDGTRLSIL.

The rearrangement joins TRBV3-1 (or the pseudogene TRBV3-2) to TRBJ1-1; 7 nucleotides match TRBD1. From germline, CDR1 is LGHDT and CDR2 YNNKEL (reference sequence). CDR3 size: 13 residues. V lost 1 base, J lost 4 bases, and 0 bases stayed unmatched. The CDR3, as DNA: TGTGCCAGCAGCCAAGCAGGGGGCACTGAAGCTTTCTTT. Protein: CASSQAGGTEAFF.

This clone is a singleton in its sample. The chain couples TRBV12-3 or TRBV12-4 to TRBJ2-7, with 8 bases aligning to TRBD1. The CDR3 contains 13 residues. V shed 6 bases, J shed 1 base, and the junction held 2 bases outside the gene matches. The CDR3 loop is CASRRTGSYEQYF. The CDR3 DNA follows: TGTGCCAGCAGGAGGACAGGGTCCTACGAGCAGTACTTC.

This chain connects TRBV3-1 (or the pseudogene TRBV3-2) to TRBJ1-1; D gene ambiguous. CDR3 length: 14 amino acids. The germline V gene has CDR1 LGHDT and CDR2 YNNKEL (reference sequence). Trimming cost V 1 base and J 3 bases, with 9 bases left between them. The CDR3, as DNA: TGTGCCAGCAGCCAAGTAGGCGGGGACACTGAAGCTTTCTTT. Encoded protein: CASSQVGGDTEAFF.

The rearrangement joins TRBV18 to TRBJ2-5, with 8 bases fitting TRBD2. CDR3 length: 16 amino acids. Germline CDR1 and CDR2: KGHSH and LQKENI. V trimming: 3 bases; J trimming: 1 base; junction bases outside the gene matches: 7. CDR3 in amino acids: CASSPQGGRPQETQYF. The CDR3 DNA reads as TGTGCCAGCTCACCCCAGGGCGGGAGGCCCCAAGAGACCCAGTACTTC.

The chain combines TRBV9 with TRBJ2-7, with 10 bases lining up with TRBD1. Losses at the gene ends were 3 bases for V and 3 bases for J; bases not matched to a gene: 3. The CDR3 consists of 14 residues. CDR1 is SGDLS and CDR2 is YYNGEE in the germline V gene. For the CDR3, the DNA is TGTGCCAGCAGCGACGGGACAGGGGTCTACGAGCAGTACTTC. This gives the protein CASSDGTGVYEQYF. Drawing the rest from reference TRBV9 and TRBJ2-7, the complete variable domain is DSGVTQTPKHLITATGQRVTLRCSPRSGDLSVYWYQQSLDQGLQFLIQYYNGEERAKGNILERFSAQQFPDLHSELNLSSLELGDSALYFCASSDGTGVYEQYFGPGTRLTVT.

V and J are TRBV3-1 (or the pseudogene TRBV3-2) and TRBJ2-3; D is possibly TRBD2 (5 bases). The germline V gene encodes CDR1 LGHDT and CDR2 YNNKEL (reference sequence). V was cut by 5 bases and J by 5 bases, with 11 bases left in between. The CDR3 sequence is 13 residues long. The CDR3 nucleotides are TGTGCCAGCAGCGCCCAAGGGAGAGATACGCAGTATTTT. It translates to CASSAQGRDTQYF.

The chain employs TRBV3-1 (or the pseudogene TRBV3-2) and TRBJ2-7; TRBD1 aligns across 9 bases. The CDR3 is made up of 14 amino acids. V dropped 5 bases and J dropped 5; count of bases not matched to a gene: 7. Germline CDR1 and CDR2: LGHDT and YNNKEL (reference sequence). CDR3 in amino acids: CASSNRDRAHEQYF. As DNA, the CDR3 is TGTGCCAGCAGCAACCGGGACAGGGCCCACGAGCAGTACTTC.